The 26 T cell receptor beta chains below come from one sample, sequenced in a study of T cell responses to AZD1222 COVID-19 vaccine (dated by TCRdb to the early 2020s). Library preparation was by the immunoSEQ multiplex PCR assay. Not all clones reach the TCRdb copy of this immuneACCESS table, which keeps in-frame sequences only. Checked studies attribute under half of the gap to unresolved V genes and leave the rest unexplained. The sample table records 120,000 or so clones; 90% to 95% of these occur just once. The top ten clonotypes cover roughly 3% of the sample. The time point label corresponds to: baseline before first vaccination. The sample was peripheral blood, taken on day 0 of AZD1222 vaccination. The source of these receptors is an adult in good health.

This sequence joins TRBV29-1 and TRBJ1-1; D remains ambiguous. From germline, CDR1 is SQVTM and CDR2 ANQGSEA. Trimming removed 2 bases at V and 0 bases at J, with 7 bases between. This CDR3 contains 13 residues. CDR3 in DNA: TGCAGCGTTGAACTGGGAGTGAACACTGAAGCTTTCTTT. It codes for CSVELGVNTEAFF.

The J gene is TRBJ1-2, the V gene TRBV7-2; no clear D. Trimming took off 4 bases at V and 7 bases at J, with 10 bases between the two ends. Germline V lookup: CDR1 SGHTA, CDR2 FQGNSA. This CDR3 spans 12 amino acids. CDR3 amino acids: CASSSVQAGYTF. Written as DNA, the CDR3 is TGTGCCAGCAGCTCTGTCCAAGCTGGCTACACCTTC.

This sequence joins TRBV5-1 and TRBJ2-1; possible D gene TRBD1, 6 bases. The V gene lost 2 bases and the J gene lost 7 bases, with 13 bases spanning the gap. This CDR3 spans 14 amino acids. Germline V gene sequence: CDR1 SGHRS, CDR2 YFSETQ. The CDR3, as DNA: TGCGCCAGCAGCTTACAGGGTTTGTCGAATGAGCAGTTCTTC. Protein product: CASSLQGLSNEQFF.

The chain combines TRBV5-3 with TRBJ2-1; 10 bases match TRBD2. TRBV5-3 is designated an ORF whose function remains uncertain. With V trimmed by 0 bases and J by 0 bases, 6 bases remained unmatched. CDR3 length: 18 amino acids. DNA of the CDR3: TGTGCCAGAAGCTTGGCACTAACTAGCGGGACCTCCTACAATGAGCAGTTCTTC. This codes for CARSLALTSGTSYNEQFF.

CDR3: CASSMDQYEQYF. The CDR3 nucleotides read TGTGCCAGTAGTATGGATCAGTACGAGCAGTACTTC. This chain uses TRBV19 with TRBJ2-7; no firm D call. Germline V CDR1 and CDR2: LNHDA, SQIVND (reference sequence). The CDR3 is made up of 12 amino acids. The V gene lost 3 bases and the J gene lost 4 bases, with 7 bases spanning the gap.

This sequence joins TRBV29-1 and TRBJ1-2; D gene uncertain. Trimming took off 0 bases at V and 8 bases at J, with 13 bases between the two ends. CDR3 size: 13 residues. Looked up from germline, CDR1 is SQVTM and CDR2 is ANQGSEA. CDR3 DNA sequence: TGCAGCGTTGAAGATAGTGATGTTGGGGGCTACACCTTC. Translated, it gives CSVEDSDVGGYTF.

CDR3 protein: CASSPLAGVTDTQYF. CDR3 nucleotides: TGTGCCAGCAGTCCCCTAGCGGGAGTCACAGATACGCAGTATTTT. This chain joins TRBV6-5 and TRBJ2-3; 10 nucleotides align to TRBD2. Per germline, CDR1 MNHEY and CDR2 SVGAGI. CDR3 length equals 15 residues. The junction had 4 bases not matched to a gene; V was cut back by 5 bases and J by 2 bases.

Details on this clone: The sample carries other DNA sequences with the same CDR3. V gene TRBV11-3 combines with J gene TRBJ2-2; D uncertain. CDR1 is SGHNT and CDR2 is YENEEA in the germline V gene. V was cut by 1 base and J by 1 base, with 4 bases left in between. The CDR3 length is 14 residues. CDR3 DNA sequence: TGTGCCAGCAGCTTAGGGGGGAACACCGGGGAGCTGTTTTTT. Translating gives CASSLGGNTGELFF.

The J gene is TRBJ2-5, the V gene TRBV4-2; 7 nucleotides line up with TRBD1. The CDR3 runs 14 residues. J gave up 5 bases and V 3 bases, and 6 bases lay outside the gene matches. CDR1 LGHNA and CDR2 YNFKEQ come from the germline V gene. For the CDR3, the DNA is TGTGCCAGCAGCCACGACAGGGTTTCGGAGACCCAGTACTTC. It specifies CASSHDRVSETQYF.

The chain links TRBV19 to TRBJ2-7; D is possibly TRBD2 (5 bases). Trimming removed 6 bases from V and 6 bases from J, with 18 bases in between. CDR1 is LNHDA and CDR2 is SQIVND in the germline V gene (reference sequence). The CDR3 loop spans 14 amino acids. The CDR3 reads CASRGSGIRGEQYF. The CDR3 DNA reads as TGTGCCAGTAGGGGATCCGGGATCCGTGGCGAGCAGTACTTC.

This CDR3 is CAISFTSGRTRHNEQFF. The CDR3 bases are TGTGCCATCAGCTTTACAAGCGGGAGGACCAGGCACAATGAGCAGTTCTTC. This chain connects TRBV10-3 to TRBJ2-1; 9 bases are a match to TRBD2. The CDR3 loop spans 17 amino acids. Germline lookup yields CDR1 ENHRY and CDR2 SYGVKD. V dropped 6 bases and J dropped 5; count of bases not matched to a gene: 14.

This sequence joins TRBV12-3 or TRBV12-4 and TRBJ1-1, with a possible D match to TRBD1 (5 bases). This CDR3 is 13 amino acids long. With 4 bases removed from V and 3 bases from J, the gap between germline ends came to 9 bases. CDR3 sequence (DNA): TGTGCCAGCAGTTCGGGGCAGTACACTGAAGCTTTCTTT. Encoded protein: CASSSGQYTEAFF.

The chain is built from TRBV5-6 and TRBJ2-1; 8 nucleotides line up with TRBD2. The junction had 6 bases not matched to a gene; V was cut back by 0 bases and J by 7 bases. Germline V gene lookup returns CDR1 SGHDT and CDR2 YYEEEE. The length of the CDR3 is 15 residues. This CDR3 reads CASSLAGGAGNEQFF. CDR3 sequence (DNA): TGTGCCAGCAGCTTGGCGGGAGGGGCGGGTAATGAGCAGTTCTTC.

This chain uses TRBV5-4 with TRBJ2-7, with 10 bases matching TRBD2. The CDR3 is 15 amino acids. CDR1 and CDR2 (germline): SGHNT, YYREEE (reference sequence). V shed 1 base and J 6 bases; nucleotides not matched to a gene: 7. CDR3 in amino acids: CASSLKLAGDGEQYF. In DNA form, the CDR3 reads TGTGCCAGCAGCTTGAAGCTAGCGGGAGACGGCGAGCAGTACTTC.

The DNA for the CDR3 is TGTGCCAGCTCACCGGGGGAGAGCGGCTACACCTTC. This codes for CASSPGESGYTF. The rearrangement links TRBV18 to TRBJ1-2; possibly TRBD1 for D (5 bases). From germline, CDR1 is KGHSH and CDR2 LQKENI. Trimming removed 3 bases at V and 8 bases at J, with 10 bases between. There are 12 residues in the CDR3.

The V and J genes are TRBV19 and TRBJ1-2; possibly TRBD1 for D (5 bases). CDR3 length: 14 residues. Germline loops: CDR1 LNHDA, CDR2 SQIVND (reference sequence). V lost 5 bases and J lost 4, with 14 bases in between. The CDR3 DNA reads TGTGCCAGTAGTTTCTCCGGGACGGTCTATGGCTACACCTTC. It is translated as CASSFSGTVYGYTF.

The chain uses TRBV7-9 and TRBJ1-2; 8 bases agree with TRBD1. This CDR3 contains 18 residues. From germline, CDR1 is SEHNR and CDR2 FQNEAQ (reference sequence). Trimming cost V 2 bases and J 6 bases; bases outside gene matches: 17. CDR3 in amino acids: CASSLLGRTDREEDGYTF. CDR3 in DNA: TGTGCCAGCAGCTTATTGGGCCGAACGGACAGGGAGGAAGATGGCTACACCTTC.

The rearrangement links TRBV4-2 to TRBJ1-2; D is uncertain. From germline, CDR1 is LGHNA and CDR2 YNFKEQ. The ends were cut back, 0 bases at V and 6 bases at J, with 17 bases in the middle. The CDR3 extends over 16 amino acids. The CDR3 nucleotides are TGTGCCAGCAGCCAAGATCTAGGGTGGATAGTCGATGGCTACACCTTC. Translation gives CASSQDLGWIVDGYTF.

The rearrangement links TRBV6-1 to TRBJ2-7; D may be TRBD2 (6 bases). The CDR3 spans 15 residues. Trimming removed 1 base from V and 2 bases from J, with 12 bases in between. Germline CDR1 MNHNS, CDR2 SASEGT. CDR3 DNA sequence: TGTGCCAGCAGTGAAGAACGGGGGAGAACCTACGAGCAGTACTTC. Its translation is CASSEERGRTYEQYF.

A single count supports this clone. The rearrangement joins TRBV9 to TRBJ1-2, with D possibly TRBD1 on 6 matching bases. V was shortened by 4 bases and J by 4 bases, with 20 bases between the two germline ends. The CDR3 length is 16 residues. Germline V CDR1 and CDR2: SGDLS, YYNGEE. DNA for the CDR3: TGTGCCAGCAGCCTCTCTACCCGACAGGTGAGCTATGGCTACACCTTC. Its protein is CASSLSTRQVSYGYTF.

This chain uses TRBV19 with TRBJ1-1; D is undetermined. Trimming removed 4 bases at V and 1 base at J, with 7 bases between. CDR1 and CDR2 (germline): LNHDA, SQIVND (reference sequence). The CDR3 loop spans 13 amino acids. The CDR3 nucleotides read TGTGCCAGTAGTAGGCTGACGAACACTGAAGCTTTCTTT. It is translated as CASSRLTNTEAFF. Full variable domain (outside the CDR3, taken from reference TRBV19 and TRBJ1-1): DGGITQSPKYLFRKEGQNVTLSCEQNLNHDAMYWYRQDPGQGLRLIYYSQIVNDFQKGDIAEGYSVSREKKESFPLTVTSAQKNPTAFYLCASSRLTNTEAFFGQGTRLTVV.

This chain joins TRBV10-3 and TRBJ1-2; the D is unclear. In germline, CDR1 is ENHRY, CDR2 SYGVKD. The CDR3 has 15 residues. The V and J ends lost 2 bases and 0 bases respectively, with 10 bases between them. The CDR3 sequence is CAISETGQANYGYTF. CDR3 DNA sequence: TGTGCCATCAGTGAGACCGGGCAGGCTAACTATGGCTACACCTTC.

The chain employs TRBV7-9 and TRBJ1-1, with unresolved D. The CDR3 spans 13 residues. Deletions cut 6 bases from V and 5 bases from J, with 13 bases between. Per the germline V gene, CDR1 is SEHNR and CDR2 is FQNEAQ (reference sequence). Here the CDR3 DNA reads TGTGCCAGCAGGGGAATGTCGAGGACTGAAGCTTTCTTT. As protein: CASRGMSRTEAFF. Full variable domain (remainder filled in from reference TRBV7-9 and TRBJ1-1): DTGVSQNPRHKITKRGQNVTFRCDPISEHNRLYWYRQTLGQGPEFLTYFQNEAQLEKSRLLSDRFSAERPKGSFSTLEIQRTEQGDSAMYLCASRGMSRTEAFFGQGTRLTVV.

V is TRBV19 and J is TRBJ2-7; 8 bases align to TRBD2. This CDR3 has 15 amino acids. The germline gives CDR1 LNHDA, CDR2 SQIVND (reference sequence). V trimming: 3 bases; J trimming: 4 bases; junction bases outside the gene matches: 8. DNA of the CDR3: TGTGCCAGTAGTATCCAACTAGCGGCCCTTTACGAGCAGTACTTC. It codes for CASSIQLAALYEQYF.

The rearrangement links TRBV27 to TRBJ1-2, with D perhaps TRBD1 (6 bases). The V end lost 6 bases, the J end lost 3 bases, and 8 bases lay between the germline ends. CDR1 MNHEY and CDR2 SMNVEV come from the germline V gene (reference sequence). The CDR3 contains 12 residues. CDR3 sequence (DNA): TGTGCCAGCAGGAACAGGGACTATGGCTACACCTTC. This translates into CASRNRDYGYTF.

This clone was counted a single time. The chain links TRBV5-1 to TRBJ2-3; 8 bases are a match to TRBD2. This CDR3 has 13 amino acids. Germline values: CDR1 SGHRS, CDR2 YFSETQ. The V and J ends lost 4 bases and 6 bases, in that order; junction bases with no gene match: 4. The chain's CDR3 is CASSLIAGDTQYF. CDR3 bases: TGCGCCAGCAGCCTGATAGCGGGGGATACGCAGTATTTT.